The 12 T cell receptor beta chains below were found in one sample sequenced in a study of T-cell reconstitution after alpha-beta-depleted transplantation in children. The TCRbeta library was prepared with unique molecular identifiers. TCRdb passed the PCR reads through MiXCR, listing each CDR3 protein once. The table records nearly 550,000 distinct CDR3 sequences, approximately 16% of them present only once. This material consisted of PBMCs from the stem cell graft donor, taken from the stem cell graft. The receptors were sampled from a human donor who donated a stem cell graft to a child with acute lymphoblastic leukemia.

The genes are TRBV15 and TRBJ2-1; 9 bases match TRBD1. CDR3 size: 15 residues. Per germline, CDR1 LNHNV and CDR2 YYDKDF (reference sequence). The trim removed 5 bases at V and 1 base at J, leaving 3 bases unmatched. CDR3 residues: CATSVGQGSYNEQFF. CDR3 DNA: TGTGCCACCAGCGTGGGACAGGGATCCTACAATGAGCAGTTCTTC.

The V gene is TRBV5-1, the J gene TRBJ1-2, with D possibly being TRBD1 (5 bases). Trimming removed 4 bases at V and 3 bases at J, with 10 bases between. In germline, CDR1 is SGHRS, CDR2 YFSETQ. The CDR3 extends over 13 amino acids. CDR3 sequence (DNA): TGCGCCAGCAGCCGGGGGATCGACTATGGCTACACCTTC. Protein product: CASSRGIDYGYTF.

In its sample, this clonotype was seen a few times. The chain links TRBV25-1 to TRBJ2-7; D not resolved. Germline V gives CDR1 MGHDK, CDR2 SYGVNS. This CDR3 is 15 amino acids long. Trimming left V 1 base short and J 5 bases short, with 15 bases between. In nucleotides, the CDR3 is TGTGCCAGCAGTGAATTGCTGGGGATCTTGGACGAGCAGTACTTC. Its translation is CASSELLGILDEQYF.

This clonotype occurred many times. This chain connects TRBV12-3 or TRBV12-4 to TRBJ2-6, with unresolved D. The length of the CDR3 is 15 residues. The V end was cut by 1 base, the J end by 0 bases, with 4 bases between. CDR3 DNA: TGTGCCAGCAGTTTAGGAGACTCTGGGGCCAACGTCCTGACTTTC. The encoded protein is CASSLGDSGANVLTF.

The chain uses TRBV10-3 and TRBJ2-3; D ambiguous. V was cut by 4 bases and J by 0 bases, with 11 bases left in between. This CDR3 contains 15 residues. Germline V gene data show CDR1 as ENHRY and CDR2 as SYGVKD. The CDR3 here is CAISVSASSTDTQYF. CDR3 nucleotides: TGTGCCATCAGTGTCTCGGCGAGTAGCACAGATACGCAGTATTTT.

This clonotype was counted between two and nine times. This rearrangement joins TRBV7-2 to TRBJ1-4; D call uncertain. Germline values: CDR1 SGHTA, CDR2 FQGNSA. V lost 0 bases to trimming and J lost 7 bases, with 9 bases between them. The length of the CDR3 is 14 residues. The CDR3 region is CASSLAGAAEKLFF. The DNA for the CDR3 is TGTGCCAGCAGCTTAGCTGGCGCCGCTGAAAAACTGTTTTTT.

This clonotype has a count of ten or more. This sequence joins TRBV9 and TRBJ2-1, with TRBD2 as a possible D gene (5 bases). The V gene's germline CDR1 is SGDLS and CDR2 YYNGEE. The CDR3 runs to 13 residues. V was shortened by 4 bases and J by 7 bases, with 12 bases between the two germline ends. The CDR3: CASSQTTGNEQFF. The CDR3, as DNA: TGTGCCAGCAGCCAAACCACGGGGAATGAGCAGTTCTTC.

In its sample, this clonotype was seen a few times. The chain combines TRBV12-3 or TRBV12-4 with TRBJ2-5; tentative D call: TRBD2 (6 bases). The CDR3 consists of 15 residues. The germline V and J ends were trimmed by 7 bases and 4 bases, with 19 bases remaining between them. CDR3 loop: CASTFSGGTLETQYF. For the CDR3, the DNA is TGTGCCAGCACCTTTAGCGGAGGGACCCTAGAGACCCAGTACTTC.

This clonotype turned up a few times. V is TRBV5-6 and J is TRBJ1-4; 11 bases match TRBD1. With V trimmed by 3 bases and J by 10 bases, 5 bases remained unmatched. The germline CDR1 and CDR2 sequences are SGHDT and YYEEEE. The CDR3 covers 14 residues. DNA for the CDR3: TGTGCCAGCAGCTGGACAGGGGGCGTCGGAAAACTGTTTTTT. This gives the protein CASSWTGGVGKLFF.

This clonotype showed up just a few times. The CDR3 protein is CASSPSNRVTEAFF. The CDR3 DNA is TGTGCCAGCTCACCCTCTAACAGGGTAACTGAAGCTTTCTTT. The chain has TRBV18 and TRBJ1-1; D is possibly TRBD1 (6 bases). The CDR3 has 14 residues. V lost 3 bases to trimming and J lost 5 bases, with 13 bases between them. CDR1 is KGHSH and CDR2 is LQKENI in the germline V gene.

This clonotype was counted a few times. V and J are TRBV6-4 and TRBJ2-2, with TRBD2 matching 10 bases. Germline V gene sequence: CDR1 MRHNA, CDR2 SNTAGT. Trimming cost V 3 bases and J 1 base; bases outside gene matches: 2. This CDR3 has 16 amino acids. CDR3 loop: CASSDWTSGNTGELFF. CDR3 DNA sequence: TGTGCCAGCAGTGATTGGACTAGCGGGAACACCGGGGAGCTGTTTTTT.

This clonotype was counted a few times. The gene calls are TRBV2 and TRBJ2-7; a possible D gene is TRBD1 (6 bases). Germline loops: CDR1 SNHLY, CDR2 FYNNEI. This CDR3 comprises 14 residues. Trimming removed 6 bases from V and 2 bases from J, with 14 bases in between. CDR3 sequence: CASSVRQVAYEQYF. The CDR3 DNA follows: TGTGCCAGCAGCGTTCGACAGGTAGCCTACGAGCAGTACTTC.